The 6 T cell receptor beta chains listed next were all sequenced from one sample in a study of blood T cells in healthy people across ages. Sample-barcoded 5' priming and a J-beta primer mix drove a second PCR of about 6 to 11 cycles. TCRdb re-called the 5' RACE reads through MiXCR, storing one row per CDR3 protein. The sample lists around 1,100,000 distinct CDR3 sequences; approximately 38% were seen once. The sequenced material came from blood. These receptors all stem from a man younger than 35 in good health.

The rearrangement uses TRBV7-2 and TRBJ2-1, with a weak D call TRBD2 (6 bases). The germline V gene encodes CDR1 SGHTA and CDR2 FQGNSA. Trimming took off 3 bases at V and 0 bases at J, with 18 bases between the two ends. The CDR3 consists of 18 residues. The CDR3 nucleotides are TGTGCCAGCAGCTTGGGGGGTAGTCCCCTTATCTCCTACAATGAGCAGTTCTTC. Protein sequence: CASSLGGSPLISYNEQFF.

This clonotype appeared a few times. This sequence joins TRBV12-5 and TRBJ2-1; weak D call: TRBD1 (5 bases). CDR1 is LGHNT, CDR2 FRNRAP, per germline. V was cut by 2 bases and J by 8 bases, with 19 bases left in between. The CDR3 has 16 residues. The CDR3 sequence is CASGLSGYARVHEQFF. CDR3 coding DNA: TGTGCTAGTGGTTTGTCAGGGTATGCCAGAGTCCATGAGCAGTTCTTC.

This clonotype was found a few times. The CDR3 loop is CASSQVHRDSHYNEQFF. The CDR3 bases are TGTGCCAGCAGCCAGGTACACCGGGACAGTCACTACAATGAGCAGTTCTTC. The V gene is TRBV14, the J gene TRBJ2-1; 7 bases agree with TRBD1. The germline V gene has CDR1 SGHDN and CDR2 FVKESK. This CDR3 has 17 residues. Germline trimming cut 3 bases from V and 3 bases from J; bases unmatched to any gene: 11.

The chain employs TRBV12-3 or TRBV12-4 and TRBJ1-6; D is uncertain. CDR3 size: 17 residues. The ends were cut back, 7 bases at V and 0 bases at J, with 16 bases in the middle. In nucleotides, the CDR3 is TGTGCCAGCACCAGAGGGCCCGCGAGCTCCTATAATTCACCCCTCCACTTT. This encodes CASTRGPASSYNSPLHF.

This clonotype was seen a handful of times. The chain carries TRBV20-1 and TRBJ2-3; no reliable D call. Germline CDR1 is DFQATT and CDR2 is SNEGSKA (reference sequence). The CDR3 extends over 13 amino acids. Trimming took 5 bases from V and 0 from J, leaving 9 bases between them. This chain's CDR3 is CSAGLGSTDTQYF. CDR3 coding DNA: TGCAGTGCTGGGCTGGGTAGCACAGATACGCAGTATTTT.

In this sample, this clonotype turned up a few times. V is TRBV11-2 and J is TRBJ1-4; D is undetermined. The CDR3 is made up of 15 amino acids. Germline CDR1 reads SGHAT; CDR2 reads FQNNGV. V was trimmed by 8 bases and J by 0 bases, leaving 13 bases between them. CDR3 sequence: CASGWQRTTNEKLFF. The CDR3 nucleotides are TGTGCCAGCGGCTGGCAGAGAACAACTAATGAAAAACTGTTTTTT.